The clone carrying this T cell receptor (beta chain) was seen more than once but under ten times. Antigen specificity is unknown. The sample originates from a study of response to subunit inactivated influenza vaccine. Regarding the study as a whole: Each seasonal flu vaccination may recruit only limited new T cells, authors suggested.

Germline loops: CDR1 MNHEY, CDR2 SVGAGI. Trimming removed 2 bases from V and 10 bases from J, with 15 bases in between. The CDR3 contains 14 residues. MiXCR, applied by TCRdb to the RT-PCR reads, yields one record per CDR3 protein. Found here are fewer than 250,000 distinct CDR3 sequences, 13% to 15% of them singletons; the top ten hold about a quarter. The chain joins TRBV6-5 to TRBJ2-1; tentatively, D is TRBD1 or TRBD2 (5 bases each). The sample in question was CD8+ T cells sorted from PBMCs, obtained roughly 5 days after vaccination. The sequence came from a man aged 50 to 60 who received an inactivated influenza vaccine. CDR3 nucleotide sequence: TGTGCCAGCAGTTACGACGAGGGGCTAACAGAGCAGTTCTTC. This codes for CASSYDEGLTEQFF.